Listed here are 8 T cell receptor beta chains from one sample, sequenced in a study of human thymus T cells. The source of the thymus tissue was resections taken during corrective heart surgery. Sequencing was performed with immunoSEQ multiplex PCR; in TCRdb, only in-frame clones are kept and a portion is missing. Counted here are tens of thousands of clones, 96% occurring once; the ten biggest clones make up around 0.03%. The sequenced material came from thymus tissue. Receptor source: a boy younger than two with a congenital heart defect but otherwise immunologically healthy.

The chain uses TRBV25-1 and TRBJ2-1, with D perhaps TRBD2 (7 bases). Trimming left V 4 bases short and J 15 bases short, with 10 bases between. Germline values: CDR1 MGHDK, CDR2 SYGVNS. The CDR3 sequence is 10 residues long. The CDR3 DNA follows: TGTGCCAGCAGTGGGGGGGGGCGGTTCTTC. Translating gives CASSGGGRFF.

J is TRBJ2-3 and V is TRBV7-9; 7 positions match TRBD1. Germline CDR1 is SEHNR and CDR2 is FQNEAQ (reference sequence). V dropped 5 bases and J dropped 3; count of bases not matched to a gene: 14. This CDR3 spans 17 amino acids. The CDR3 DNA is TGTGCCAGCAGCCTGAGGTGGGACAGACGAGATACAGATACGCAGTATTTT. Protein sequence: CASSLRWDRRDTDTQYF.

In its sample, this clone was seen once. The rearrangement uses TRBV7-2 and TRBJ2-5, with D perhaps matching TRBD1 or TRBD2 (8 bases each). CDR1 is SGHTA and CDR2 is FQGNSA in the germline V gene. The CDR3 totals 16 residues. Trimming removed 4 bases at V and 4 bases at J, with 19 bases between. CDR3 coding DNA: TGTGCCAGCAGCTCAGGCTTAGCGGGACAGGCAGAGACCCAGTACTTC. Its translation: CASSSGLAGQAETQYF.

This clone was seen a single time. The chain combines TRBV5-6 with TRBJ2-5, with 11 bases matching TRBD1. This CDR3 contains 16 residues. Germline V gene data show CDR1 as SGHDT and CDR2 as YYEEEE. V lost 2 bases and J lost 5; bases outside the gene matches: 8. The CDR3 loop is CASSFWDRGFDETQYF. CDR3 nucleotides: TGTGCCAGCAGCTTTTGGGACAGGGGGTTTGACGAGACCCAGTACTTC.

This chain connects TRBV7-2 to TRBJ1-3; D is perhaps TRBD1 (5 bases). Per the germline V gene, CDR1 is SGHTA and CDR2 is FQGNSA. V was pared by 5 bases and J by 0 bases, with 14 bases between. The CDR3 length is 16 residues. Here the CDR3 DNA reads TGTGCCAGCAGCCCCCGGGGGGGTCCCTCTGGAAACACCATATATTTT. This sequence encodes CASSPRGGPSGNTIYF.

The CDR3 DNA follows: TGCGCCAGCAGCCCCGGCGGTGGTTGGGCGGATGAGCAGTTCTTC. This gives the protein CASSPGGGWADEQFF. The genes are TRBV4-1 and TRBJ2-1; D unresolved. Germline V CDR1 and CDR2: MGHRA, YSYEKL. V was trimmed by 4 bases and J by 8 bases, leaving 18 bases between them. The CDR3 length is 15 residues.

J is TRBJ1-2 and V is TRBV4-3, with D uncertain. The CDR3 runs to 13 residues. Germline V gene lookup returns CDR1 LGHNA and CDR2 YSLEER. V lost 3 bases and J lost 1, with 6 bases in between. Here the CDR3 reads CASSHGDNYGYTF. DNA for the CDR3: TGCGCCAGCAGCCACGGGGATAACTATGGCTACACCTTC.

The V and J genes are TRBV28 and TRBJ1-1, with 7 bases fitting TRBD1. This CDR3 contains 14 residues. CDR1 is MDHEN and CDR2 is SYDVKM in the germline V gene. V lost 2 bases to trimming and J lost 5 bases; unmatched junction nucleotides: 5. Here the CDR3 reads CASSLGTGDTEAFF. The CDR3, as DNA: TGTGCCAGCAGTTTAGGAACAGGGGATACTGAAGCTTTCTTT.